A selection of T cell receptor beta chains follows, all from one sample in a study of blood T cell repertoires in COVID-19. Assay used: immunoSEQ multiplex PCR; TCRdb lists only in-frame clones, some missing. The sample has approximately 91,000 clones, about 80% seen once. Sequenced: peripheral blood. The origin of the receptors is a human donor in a cohort sampled during active COVID-19. Each CDR3 is given with its conserved first and last residue. D genes are given only for firm matches. The size of a clone is reported for some rows only, either as once, few or many, or as a class for expanded clones.

cdr3_length: 16
v_call: TRBV3-1/TRBV3-2
j_call: TRBJ1-6
d_call: -
clone_size: -
cdr3_nt: TGTGCCAGCAGCCAAGTTCGAGGGGGTGTTGGTTCACCCCTCCACTTT
cdr3_aa: CASSQVRGGVGSPLHF

cdr3_length: 16
v_call: TRBV18
j_call: TRBJ1-5
d_call: TRBD1
clone_size: -
cdr3_nt: TGTGCCAGCTCACTAAACGCAGGGGGCGCGGACCAGCCCCAGCATTTT
cdr3_aa: CASSLNAGGADQPQHF

cdr3_length: 14
v_call: TRBV18
j_call: TRBJ2-7
d_call: TRBD1
clone_size: -
cdr3_nt: TGTGCCAGCTCACCAGGGACAGGACCGTACGAGCAGTACTTC
cdr3_aa: CASSPGTGPYEQYF

cdr3_length: 19
v_call: TRBV4-2
j_call: TRBJ2-6
d_call: -
clone_size: once
cdr3_nt: TGTGCCAGCAGCCAAGATCTAGAGGAGGGTAGTACTGGGGCCAACGTCCTGACTTTC
cdr3_aa: CASSQDLEEGSTGANVLTF

cdr3_length: 15
v_call: TRBV6-5
j_call: TRBJ2-6
d_call: -
clone_size: -
cdr3_nt: TGTGCCAGCAGTTCCGGAGGCTCTGGGGCCAACGTCCTGACTTTC
cdr3_aa: CASSSGGSGANVLTF

cdr3_length: 15
v_call: TRBV7-3
j_call: TRBJ1-1
d_call: TRBD1
clone_size: -
cdr3_nt: TGTGCCAGCAGCGTACGACAGGGACAGAACACTGAAGCTTTCTTT
cdr3_aa: CASSVRQGQNTEAFF

cdr3_length: 15
v_call: TRBV4-1
j_call: TRBJ2-5
d_call: -
clone_size: -
cdr3_nt: TGCGCCAGCAGCTACCTTCCGGGTACCCAAGAGACCCAGTACTTC
cdr3_aa: CASSYLPGTQETQYF

cdr3_length: 14
v_call: TRBV6-5
j_call: TRBJ1-4
d_call: TRBD1
clone_size: -
cdr3_nt: TGTGCCAGCAGTCCTGACAGGGTACATGAAAAACTGTTTTTT
cdr3_aa: CASSPDRVHEKLFF

cdr3_length: 17
v_call: TRBV7-2
j_call: TRBJ2-2
d_call: TRBD2
clone_size: -
cdr3_nt: TGTGCCAGCAGCCCCCGGGGGGGACGGGGGCGTGGCGGGGAGCTGTTTTTT
cdr3_aa: CASSPRGGRGRGGELFF

cdr3_length: 15
v_call: TRBV6-6
j_call: TRBJ2-7
d_call: TRBD1
clone_size: -
cdr3_nt: TGTGCCAGCAGTTACCTCGGGACAGGGGCCTACGAGCAGTACTTC
cdr3_aa: CASSYLGTGAYEQYF

cdr3_length: 14
v_call: TRBV9
j_call: TRBJ2-5
d_call: TRBD1
clone_size: -
cdr3_nt: TGTGCCAGCAGTGCCGGGACAGGGCAAGAGACCCAGTACTTC
cdr3_aa: CASSAGTGQETQYF

cdr3_length: 17
v_call: TRBV14
j_call: TRBJ1-1
d_call: -
clone_size: few
cdr3_nt: TGTGCCAGCAGCCAAGGTCTCGGACAGCCTCTGAACACTGAAGCTTTCTTT
cdr3_aa: CASSQGLGQPLNTEAFF

cdr3_length: 16
v_call: TRBV3-1/TRBV3-2
j_call: TRBJ2-3
d_call: -
clone_size: -
cdr3_nt: TGTGCCAGCAGCTCCAGATCGGCCGGCGGCTTAGATACGCAGTATTTT
cdr3_aa: CASSSRSAGGLDTQYF